This TCR beta chain came from a study of blood T cell repertoires in COVID-19. On the study more broadly: Some COVID-19 samples were acute and others convalescent; all came from the United States, Italy and Spain.

This CDR3 spans 17 amino acids. CDR1 and CDR2 (germline): LNHDA, SQIVND (reference sequence). J gave up 0 bases and V 5 bases, and 9 bases lay outside the gene matches. How the authors handled the data: Reference gene primers were amplified, and this amplification served to estimate nucleated cell counts. Using immunoSEQ multiplex PCR, the repertoire was profiled, and TCRdb retains in-frame clones only, with some absent. V and J calls and clone size are given by that table; D and trimming were obtained from the DNA. The sample records around 370,000 clones, under 95% being singletons. Specimen: peripheral blood. The source of this sequence is a woman aged 18-29 years who had recovered from COVID-19. The chain carries TRBV19 and TRBJ1-3, with TRBD1 identical over 8 bases. The CDR3 is CASSLGQGISSGNTIYF. CDR3 bases: TGTGCCAGTAGTCTCGGACAGGGAATCAGCTCTGGAAACACCATATATTTT.